These 9 T cell receptor beta chains originate from one sample sequenced in a study of persistence of HIV-infected CD4 T cells. Their target antigens are unknown. Stimulation used about 9.2 ug/mL lysate from CMV-infected fibroblasts. Responding CD4+ T cells were sorted by upregulation of both CD40 ligand and CD69. The immunoSEQ assay was version 4, run in survey mode. Repertoires were generated with immunoSEQ multiplex PCR, while TCRdb's copy carries only in-frame clones and drops some. In the table there are approximately 13,000 clones, more than 70% of which are singletons. The material sequenced was CD4+ T cells sorted from PBMCs after approximately 19-hour stimulation, taken from a patient who received antiretroviral therapy. The receptors shown here come from an adult man with HIV who was CMV-seropositive.

The rearrangement links TRBV7-9 to TRBJ2-7; D is unclear. This CDR3 comprises 13 residues. With 5 bases removed from V and 4 bases from J, the gap between germline ends came to 12 bases. Looked up from germline, CDR1 is SEHNR and CDR2 is FQNEAQ (reference sequence). The CDR3 sequence is CASSPGEVYEQYF. CDR3 bases: TGTGCCAGCAGCCCCGGAGAGGTATACGAGCAGTACTTC.

Here the CDR3 DNA reads TGTGCCAGGGTCGTAGGCGGGGGGTTCGCCTACGAGCAGTACTTC. Protein: CARVVGGGFAYEQYF. V gene TRBV21-1 combines with J gene TRBJ2-7; the DNA was not used to check the table's D call, TRBD2. TRBV21-1 is a known pseudogene. The CDR3 has 15 residues.

The chain links TRBV5-1 to TRBJ1-1; 8 bases match TRBD1. CDR1 and CDR2 (germline): SGHRS, YFSETQ. The CDR3 totals 17 residues. Unmatched junction bases numbered 8, after V lost 0 bases and J lost 1 base. CDR3 sequence: CASSLAFRGLENTEAFF. The CDR3, as DNA: TGCGCCAGCAGCTTGGCCTTCAGGGGGCTGGAGAACACTGAAGCTTTCTTT.

The rearrangement uses TRBV6-5 and TRBJ2-2, with a tentative D call TRBD2 (7 bases). The CDR3 runs to 14 residues. Trimming took 7 bases from V and 5 from J, leaving 14 bases between them. Germline CDR1 and CDR2: MNHEY and SVGAGI. For the CDR3, the DNA is TGTGCCAGCATGGGGGGGCTAGGGACCGGGGAGCTGTTTTTT. Its translation is CASMGGLGTGELFF.

This chain uses TRBV7-2 with TRBJ1-1, with TRBD1 as a possible D gene (5 bases). Germline V gene sequence: CDR1 SGHTA, CDR2 FQGNSA. V was shortened by 4 bases and J by 5 bases, with 14 bases between the two germline ends. This CDR3 comprises 14 residues. CDR3 DNA: TGTGCCAGCAGCTCACCGGGACCCTTGACTGAAGCTTTCTTT. Its protein is CASSSPGPLTEAFF.

The rearrangement joins TRBV2 to TRBJ1-6; tentative D call: TRBD1 (6 bases). The CDR3 has 13 amino acids. Germline CDR1 and CDR2: SNHLY and FYNNEI. Trimming stripped 6 bases from V and 5 bases from J, with 8 bases between. CDR3 residues: CASRQGHNSPLHF. In nucleotides, the CDR3 is TGTGCCAGCAGACAGGGCCATAATTCACCCCTCCACTTT.

This clone was recorded a few times. V and J are TRBV5-1 and TRBJ2-2; 8 bases are shared with TRBD2. With V trimmed by 6 bases and J by 4 bases, 8 bases remained unmatched. CDR3 length: 15 residues. Germline V lookup: CDR1 SGHRS, CDR2 YFSETQ. The CDR3 DNA reads TGCGCCAGCAAGTCGGCGGGGGGCCGCACCGGGGAGCTGTTTTTT. Its protein product is CASKSAGGRTGELFF.

This rearrangement joins TRBV5-1 to TRBJ2-7; 10 bases agree with TRBD1. Germline V gene lookup returns CDR1 SGHRS and CDR2 YFSETQ. V trimming: 2 bases; J trimming: 6 bases; junction bases outside the gene matches: 5. There are 14 residues in the CDR3. The CDR3 spells CASSLTGTGVEQYF. CDR3 nucleotides: TGCGCCAGCAGCTTAACCGGGACAGGGGTCGAGCAGTACTTC.

This clone came up once. The chain couples TRBV28 to TRBJ2-7; tentatively, D is TRBD2 (6 bases). Trimming stripped 6 bases from V and 7 bases from J, with 16 bases between. The CDR3 runs 13 residues. CDR1 MDHEN and CDR2 SYDVKM come from the germline V gene. The CDR3 is CASSKEGTGEQYF. CDR3 coding DNA: TGTGCCAGCAGCAAGGAGGGGACGGGGGAGCAGTACTTC.